The clone carrying this TCR beta chain was seen a handful of times. The antigen is not known. This sample stems from a study of T-cell memory formation after mild COVID-19. Study-level information: Most TCR clusters belonged to a single donor.

Study results and caveats: Whether day 37 second-wave clones are SARS-CoV-2-specific was not confirmed. CD4+ bias marked clones expanding day 15 to 37, unlike balanced contracting clones.

5'RACE primed from the constant segment yielded TCR alpha and TCR beta cDNA libraries bearing sample barcodes and UMIs. Using its own MiXCR run on the 5' RACE reads, TCRdb lists one record per CDR3 protein. The sample lists approximately 290,000 distinct CDR3 sequences, approximately 19% occurring once. There are 18 residues in the CDR3. Germline V gives CDR1 SGHAT, CDR2 FQNNGV. The V gene lost 4 bases and the J gene lost 3 bases, with 23 bases spanning the gap. Input material: PBMCs or a T cell subset sorted from them (not recorded which). The gene calls are TRBV11-2 and TRBJ2-3, with D hard to call. The sequence came from a man aged 18 to 30 who had mild COVID-19 (a few samples of this study predate the infection). Cell type and time point are not known. The CDR3 DNA reads TGTGCCAGCAGCTCCCTTGAGAGGCTTCCACCCCCGACAGATACGCAGTATTTT. Translated, it gives CASSSLERLPPPTDTQYF.